This T cell receptor beta chain appears in the sequencing data of a study of OX40 agonist ivuxolimab in advanced cancers. Study as a whole: Patients enrolled in dose escalation were diagnosed with hepatocellular carcinoma, melanoma, renal cell or head and neck cancer.

Here immunoSEQ multiplex PCR was the method, and the copy in TCRdb shows in-frame clones only, minus some. The repertoire holds 40,000 to 50,000 clones, about 86% seen once, with over 10% in the top ten. Germline V lookup: CDR1 MDHEN, CDR2 SYDVKM. With 5 bases removed from V and 8 bases from J, the gap between germline ends came to 17 bases. The CDR3 runs to 14 residues. The sequencing used CD4+ or CD8+ T cells sorted from blood, collected in a trial of the OX40 agonist ivuxolimab. The chain uses TRBV28 and TRBJ2-3; D might be TRBD1 (6 bases). The sequence derives from an adult with an advanced solid tumor such as melanoma, head and neck, liver or kidney cancer. Written as DNA, the CDR3 is TGTGCCAGCAGTCCGAACAGGGTTCGGGGTACGCAGTATTTT. Translation gives CASSPNRVRGTQYF.